This entry is about one TCR beta chain. Repertoires were generated with immunoSEQ multiplex PCR, while TCRdb's copy carries only in-frame clones and drops some. The repertoire has about 240,000 clones, around 85% of them found once; the top ten carry roughly 3.3%. Germline V gene data show CDR1 as MGHRA and CDR2 as YSYEKL. This CDR3 has 14 amino acids. The trim removed 4 bases at V and 5 bases at J, leaving 6 bases unmatched. This entry is derived from a study of blood T cell repertoires in COVID-19. Study-level information: Some COVID-19 samples were acute and others convalescent; all came from the United States, Italy and Spain.

Input material: PBMCs or T cells enriched from blood (not recorded which). The clonotype comes from a middle-aged woman with acute COVID-19. The V and J genes are TRBV4-1 and TRBJ2-7; the match to TRBD2 covers 9 bases. The CDR3 DNA reads as TGCGCCAGCAGCCCGGGACTAGCCGGCAACGAGCAGTACTTC. This encodes CASSPGLAGNEQYF.